Listed here are 13 T cell receptor beta chains from one sample, sequenced in a study of blood T cell repertoires in COVID-19. Sequenced by immunoSEQ multiplex PCR; TCRdb stores in-frame clones only, minus some. The repertoire has around 69,000 clones, 80% to 85% of them found once; the top ten carry around 8%. The sequencing sample was made of peripheral blood. The receptor source for this set is a man in his fifties or sixties with active COVID-19.

The chain uses TRBV18 and TRBJ1-1; perhaps TRBD1 as D (5 bases). Trimming stripped 3 bases from V and 0 bases from J, with 14 bases between. Germline CDR1 and CDR2: KGHSH and LQKENI. The CDR3 length is 16 residues. The CDR3 reads CASSPIQAIMNTEAFF. CDR3 sequence (DNA): TGTGCCAGCTCACCCATACAGGCAATCATGAACACTGAAGCTTTCTTT.

V gene TRBV2 combines with J gene TRBJ2-2; 12 bases are a match to TRBD1. Germline CDR1 and CDR2: SNHLY and FYNNEI. The CDR3 spans 16 residues. Unmatched junction bases numbered 3, after V lost 4 bases and J lost 3 bases. The chain's CDR3 is CASSVGQGAYTGELFF. Written as DNA, the CDR3 is TGTGCCAGCAGTGTGGGACAGGGGGCATACACCGGGGAGCTGTTTTTT.

In this sample, this clone turned up once. This rearrangement joins TRBV7-2 to TRBJ2-1; D remains ambiguous. This CDR3 is 12 amino acids long. Germline V CDR1 and CDR2: SGHTA, FQGNSA. V was trimmed by 6 bases and J by 6 bases, leaving 9 bases between them. The CDR3 DNA reads as TGTGCCAGCAGAAGGAGTATCAATGAGCAGTTCTTC. It yields the protein CASRRSINEQFF.

Here the CDR3 reads CASSEPILAVSSYNEQFF. In DNA form, the CDR3 reads TGTGCCAGCAGTGAACCTATCCTAGCTGTGAGCTCCTACAATGAGCAGTTCTTC. The chain is built from TRBV2 and TRBJ2-1, with TRBD2 as a possible D gene (5 bases). In germline, CDR1 is SNHLY, CDR2 FYNNEI. V dropped 2 bases and J dropped 0 bases, with 17 bases sitting between them. The CDR3 covers 18 residues.

The rearrangement joins TRBV6-1 to TRBJ2-1, with a possible D match to TRBD2 (6 bases). The CDR3 runs to 19 residues. V was trimmed by 2 bases and J by 0 bases, leaving 20 bases between them. Looked up from germline, CDR1 is MNHNS and CDR2 is SASEGT. The CDR3 bases are TGTGCCAGCAGTGAAAGGCTAGTAGGGGCGCGGGGCTCCTACAATGAGCAGTTCTTC. Protein product: CASSERLVGARGSYNEQFF.

This chain links TRBV3-1 (or the pseudogene TRBV3-2) with TRBJ1-1; D gene ambiguous. Between the trimmed V and J ends, which lost 4 bases and 8 bases, there was a span of 11 bases. Germline V gene lookup returns CDR1 LGHDT and CDR2 YNNKEL (reference sequence). The CDR3 runs to 12 residues. This CDR3 reads CASSPGRGEAFF. CDR3 bases: TGTGCCAGCAGCCCAGGACGGGGAGAAGCTTTCTTT.

The chain is built from TRBV27 and TRBJ1-5; no reliable D call. This CDR3 is 13 amino acids long. Trimming removed 4 bases from V and 7 bases from J, with 11 bases in between. CDR1 and CDR2 (germline): MNHEY, SMNVEV (reference sequence). CDR3: CASSSRGSQPQHF. DNA for the CDR3: TGTGCCAGCAGTTCTCGGGGTTCCCAGCCCCAGCATTTT.

The chain couples TRBV29-1 to TRBJ1-2; maybe TRBD1 (5 bases). The CDR3 runs to 13 residues. The V gene's germline CDR1 is SQVTM and CDR2 ANQGSEA. Between the trimmed V and J ends, which lost 6 bases and 0 bases, there was a span of 11 bases. CDR3 sequence reads: CSVRDGSNYGYTF. The DNA of the CDR3 is TGCAGCGTGCGGGACGGCTCTAACTATGGCTACACCTTC.

This clone has just one count. The chain combines TRBV2 with TRBJ1-3; D unclear. CDR1 is SNHLY, CDR2 FYNNEI, per germline. V lost 10 bases, J lost 4 bases, and 17 bases lay in between. The length of the CDR3 is 14 residues. CDR3 sequence reads: CATSKEGGGNTIYF. The CDR3 nucleotides read TGTGCCACCTCCAAGGAGGGAGGGGGAAACACCATATATTTT.

This clone was detected a few times. This chain uses TRBV24-1 with TRBJ1-5; TRBD1 matches 8 bases. Germline CDR1 KGHDR, CDR2 SFDVKD. The J segment lost 5 bases and the V segment lost 7 bases, leaving 3 bases of the junction unmatched. The CDR3 totals 13 residues. The CDR3 DNA reads TGTGCCACCAGCGGACAGGGTGATCAGCCCCAGCATTTT. Its protein is CATSGQGDQPQHF.

CDR3 sequence (DNA): TGTGCCAGCAGCTTTTACGGGGAGTCCTACGAGCAGTACTTC. Protein sequence: CASSFYGESYEQYF. The chain is built from TRBV11-2 and TRBJ2-7; maybe TRBD2 (5 bases). Germline assignment: CDR1 SGHAT and CDR2 FQNNGV. This CDR3 is 14 amino acids long. Trimming pared 3 bases from V and 1 base from J, leaving 10 bases between.

The rearrangement links TRBV19 to TRBJ2-5; D possibly corresponds to TRBD2 (6 bases). The CDR3 length is 13 residues. The ends were cut back, 4 bases at V and 5 bases at J, with 11 bases in the middle. Per the germline V gene, CDR1 is LNHDA and CDR2 is SQIVND (reference sequence). In nucleotides, the CDR3 is TGTGCCAGTAGTAGGGGAGGTTGGGAGACCCAGTACTTC. It translates to CASSRGGWETQYF.

The chain carries TRBV6-6 and TRBJ1-4; 8 bases agree with TRBD1. CDR3 size: 16 residues. CDR1 and CDR2 (germline): MNHNY, SVGAGI (reference sequence). The J segment lost 7 bases and the V segment lost 2 bases, leaving 9 bases of the junction unmatched. For the CDR3, the DNA is TGTGCCAGCAGTTACCCGCCGGGACAGGCGGGTGAAAAACTGTTTTTT. It specifies CASSYPPGQAGEKLFF.